The clone carrying this TCR beta chain was counted a few times. Germline-derived CDR1 and CDR2 are SEHNR and FQNEAQ (reference sequence). With 5 bases removed from V and 6 bases from J, the gap between germline ends came to 17 bases. CDR3 length equals 14 residues. This specimen belongs to a study of control samples from healthy donors and cancer patients. Only in-frame clones appear in the TCRdb table, and some are missing; sequencing was by immunoSEQ multiplex PCR. The sample carries approximately 100,000 clones, roughly 92% recorded once. The sequencing sample was made of blood. The chain couples TRBV7-9 to TRBJ2-7; D may correspond to TRBD1 or TRBD2 (5 bases each). This receptor was obtained from a human donor in good health. The donor label of this sample is uncertain. CDR3 loop: CASSGSTGTLEQYF. Written as DNA, the CDR3 is TGTGCCAGCAGCGGAAGTACCGGGACCCTCGAGCAGTACTTC.